These T cell receptor beta chains were read from a single sample in a study of CD8+ T cells in alopecia areata. The method was immunoSEQ multiplex PCR; TCRdb's version includes in-frame clones alone and lacks a portion of them. This table has 100,000 to 150,000 clones, approximately 53% appearing once. This sample comprised CD4+ T cells sorted from blood, obtained at week 0. These receptors were obtained from a human donor with alopecia areata. CDR3s include the opening cysteine and the closing phenylalanine or tryptophan. Fields, in order: D gene, clone size, V gene, J gene, CDR3 length, CDR3 protein, CDR3 DNA. The D gene is left open where the match is weak. Rows give clone size only sometimes, using once, few, many, or a class for an expanded clone.

D gene: TRBD1; clone size: .; V gene: TRBV7-6; J gene: TRBJ2-5; CDR3 length: 18; CDR3 protein: CASRDRGLPDVDEETQYF; CDR3 DNA: TGTGCCAGCAGGGACAGGGGGCTCCCCGACGTTGATGAAGAGACCCAGTACTTC
D gene: .; clone size: few; V gene: TRBV7-2; J gene: TRBJ1-1; CDR3 length: 14; CDR3 protein: CASSLDGMNTEAFF; CDR3 DNA: TGTGCCAGCAGCTTGGACGGAATGAACACTGAAGCTTTCTTT
D gene: TRBD1; clone size: few; V gene: TRBV5-6; J gene: TRBJ1-5; CDR3 length: 13; CDR3 protein: CASSLTGDQPQHF; CDR3 DNA: TGTGCCAGCAGCTTGACAGGGGATCAGCCCCAGCATTTT
D gene: TRBD1; clone size: .; V gene: TRBV2; J gene: TRBJ2-7; CDR3 length: 15; CDR3 protein: CASRATTGVGYEQYF; CDR3 DNA: TGTGCCAGCAGAGCTACGACAGGGGTTGGGTACGAGCAGTACTTC
D gene: .; clone size: .; V gene: TRBV15; J gene: TRBJ2-7; CDR3 length: 16; CDR3 protein: CATSRVPGAGPYEQYF; CDR3 DNA: TGTGCCACCAGCAGAGTCCCGGGGGCGGGACCCTACGAGCAGTACTTC
D gene: .; clone size: few; V gene: TRBV4-1; J gene: TRBJ1-1; CDR3 length: 16; CDR3 protein: CASSQARRVANTEAFF; CDR3 DNA: TGCGCCAGCAGCCAAGCTAGGAGGGTCGCGAACACTGAAGCTTTCTTT
D gene: .; clone size: once; V gene: TRBV2; J gene: TRBJ1-1; CDR3 length: 14; CDR3 protein: CASRERGSNTEAFF; CDR3 DNA: TGTGCCAGCCGAGAAAGGGGCAGCAACACTGAAGCTTTCTTT
D gene: TRBD1; clone size: .; V gene: TRBV6-6; J gene: TRBJ1-2; CDR3 length: 15; CDR3 protein: CASSYSGQGDYGYTF; CDR3 DNA: TGTGCCAGCAGTTACTCCGGACAGGGGGACTATGGCTACACCTTC
D gene: .; clone size: .; V gene: TRBV29-1; J gene: TRBJ1-1; CDR3 length: 11; CDR3 protein: CSVRPDTEAFF; CDR3 DNA: TGCAGCGTTCGTCCGGACACTGAAGCTTTCTTT
D gene: .; clone size: few; V gene: TRBV6-6; J gene: TRBJ2-7; CDR3 length: 12; CDR3 protein: CASSVHRSPEYF; CDR3 DNA: TGTGCCAGCAGTGTCCACAGGAGCCCTGAGTACTTC
D gene: TRBD1; clone size: few; V gene: TRBV29-1; J gene: TRBJ2-2; CDR3 length: 14; CDR3 protein: CSVGTGGTSGELFF; CDR3 DNA: TGCAGCGTTGGGACAGGGGGTACCTCCGGGGAGCTGTTTTTT
D gene: TRBD2; clone size: few; V gene: TRBV30; J gene: TRBJ2-1; CDR3 length: 14; CDR3 protein: CAWTMGAGGDEQFF; CDR3 DNA: TGTGCCTGGACAATGGGGGCGGGAGGGGATGAGCAGTTCTTC
D gene: .; clone size: .; V gene: TRBV28; J gene: TRBJ1-5; CDR3 length: 12; CDR3 protein: CAGRDGNQPQHF; CDR3 DNA: TGTGCCGGCCGTGACGGCAATCAGCCCCAGCATTTT
D gene: .; clone size: .; V gene: TRBV7-2; J gene: TRBJ2-3; CDR3 length: 15; CDR3 protein: CASSSLGGVSDTQYF; CDR3 DNA: TGTGCCAGCAGCTCCCTGGGGGGTGTTTCAGATACGCAGTATTTT
D gene: TRBD2; clone size: few; V gene: TRBV9; J gene: TRBJ2-3; CDR3 length: 17; CDR3 protein: CASSSRGTSGRTDTQYF; CDR3 DNA: TGTGCCAGCAGCTCAAGGGGGACTAGCGGGAGAACAGATACGCAGTATTTT
D gene: TRBD2; clone size: .; V gene: TRBV4-2; J gene: TRBJ2-7; CDR3 length: 17; CDR3 protein: CASSQVEIAGGPNEQYF; CDR3 DNA: TGTGCCAGCAGCCAAGTGGAAATAGCGGGAGGGCCTAACGAGCAGTACTTC
D gene: TRBD1; clone size: .; V gene: TRBV5-1; J gene: TRBJ2-7; CDR3 length: 13; CDR3 protein: CASTTGDSYEQYF; CDR3 DNA: TGCGCCAGTACAACAGGGGACTCCTACGAGCAGTACTTC
D gene: .; clone size: few; V gene: TRBV29-1; J gene: TRBJ2-4; CDR3 length: 15; CDR3 protein: CSIGDTGGTKNIQYF; CDR3 DNA: TGCAGTATTGGGGACACCGGAGGCACCAAAAACATTCAGTACTTC